What follows describes a single T cell receptor beta chain. What it recognizes is unknown. The data were produced by immunoSEQ multiplex PCR, yet TCRdb's version contains in-frame clones alone and is incomplete. This sample has 1,400,000 or so clones; approximately 98.5% occur once, and the top ten carry about 0.35%. This sample was included in a study of shared clonotypes between healthy human individuals. Study-wide background: Per donor, CD8 memory used one plate, CD8 naive used two, CD4 memory used three and CD4 naive used three.

CDR1 and CDR2 (germline): SGDLS, YYNGEE. This CDR3 has 18 amino acids. Trimming took off 0 bases at V and 0 bases at J, with 18 bases between the two ends. Study results and caveats: Compared with memory subsets, naive subsets generally had larger estimated richness.

The TCR comes from a man aged 25-45 years in good health. The specimen sequenced was naive CD4+ T cells sorted from blood. Documented subset: CD45RA+ positively selected. The V call is TRBV9, the J call TRBJ2-5, with D unresolved. CDR3 coding DNA: TGTGCCAGCAGCGTAGATTCCCGCGCGGCCTGGTACCAAGAGACCCAGTACTTC. This gives the protein CASSVDSRAAWYQETQYF.